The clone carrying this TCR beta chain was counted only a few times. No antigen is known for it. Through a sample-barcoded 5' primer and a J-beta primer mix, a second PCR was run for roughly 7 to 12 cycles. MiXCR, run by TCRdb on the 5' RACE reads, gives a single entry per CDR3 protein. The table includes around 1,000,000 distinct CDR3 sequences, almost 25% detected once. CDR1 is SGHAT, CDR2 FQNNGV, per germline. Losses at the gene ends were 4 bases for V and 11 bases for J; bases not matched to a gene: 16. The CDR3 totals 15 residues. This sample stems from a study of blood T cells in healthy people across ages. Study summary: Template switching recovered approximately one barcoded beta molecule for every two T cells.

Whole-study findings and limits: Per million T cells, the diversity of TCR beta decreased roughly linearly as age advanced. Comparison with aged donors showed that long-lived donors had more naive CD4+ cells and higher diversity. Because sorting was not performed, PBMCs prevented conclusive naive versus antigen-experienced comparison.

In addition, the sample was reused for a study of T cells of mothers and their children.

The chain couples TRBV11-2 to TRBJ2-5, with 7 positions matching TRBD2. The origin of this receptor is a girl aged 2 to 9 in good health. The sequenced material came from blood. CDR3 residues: CASSSSSGSGTEQYF. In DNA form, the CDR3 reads TGTGCCAGCAGCTCATCGTCAGGCAGCGGGACTGAGCAGTACTTC.